The rows below give T cell receptor beta chains drawn from one sample of a study of blood T cells in healthy people across ages. TCRdb redid the calling of the 5' RACE reads with MiXCR, one entry per CDR3 protein. The sample yields 2 million or so distinct CDR3 sequences, 49% seen once. Specimen: blood. These TCRs come from a woman between 35 and 50 years old in good health. The CDR3 runs from the conserved cysteine through the conserved F or W. The order of the fields is D gene, J gene, clone size, V gene, CDR3 DNA, CDR3 protein. A D gene is named only where the DNA matches it firmly. Some rows have no size entry. The others give once, few or many, or a class for an expanded clone.

d_gene: NA; j_gene: TRBJ2-1; abundance: NA; v_gene: TRBV7-2; CDR3nt: TGTGCCAGCAGTCACCCCCCGGGTTACGCCCACAATGAGCAGTTCTTC; CDR3aa: CASSHPPGYAHNEQFF
d_gene: TRBD2; j_gene: TRBJ2-7; abundance: few; v_gene: TRBV20-1; CDR3nt: TGCAGTGCTAGAGATCTGGCGACTAGCCCCTACGAGCAGTACTTC; CDR3aa: CSARDLATSPYEQYF
d_gene: TRBD2; j_gene: TRBJ2-3; abundance: NA; v_gene: TRBV9; CDR3nt: TGTGCCAGCAGCGACCGAATCCTAGCGGGGGGGCAAGCAGATACGCAGTATTTT; CDR3aa: CASSDRILAGGQADTQYF
d_gene: NA; j_gene: TRBJ2-1; abundance: few; v_gene: TRBV14; CDR3nt: TGTGCCAGCAGCCAACCCCTGGTCTGGCCTTACAATGAGCAGTTCTTC; CDR3aa: CASSQPLVWPYNEQFF
d_gene: TRBD2; j_gene: TRBJ2-3; abundance: NA; v_gene: TRBV24-1; CDR3nt: TGTGCCACCAGTGATCCCACAGCGGGGGACACAGATACGCAGTATTTT; CDR3aa: CATSDPTAGDTDTQYF
d_gene: TRBD2; j_gene: TRBJ2-3; abundance: few; v_gene: TRBV6-9; CDR3nt: TGTGCCAGCAGTTATAAGGGACGGTTGATACTAGCGGGGGGCACAGATACGCAGTATTTT; CDR3aa: CASSYKGRLILAGGTDTQYF
d_gene: TRBD2; j_gene: TRBJ2-5; abundance: few; v_gene: TRBV6-2/TRBV6-3; CDR3nt: TGTGCCAGCAGGACCGCAATAGGCGGGGGAACCCAAGAGACCCAGTACTTC; CDR3aa: CASRTAIGGGTQETQYF
d_gene: NA; j_gene: TRBJ2-7; abundance: NA; v_gene: TRBV14; CDR3nt: TGTGCCAGCAGCCAAGCTTTCGGGGGCGAGCAGTACTTC; CDR3aa: CASSQAFGGEQYF
d_gene: NA; j_gene: TRBJ1-2; abundance: NA; v_gene: TRBV20-1; CDR3nt: TGCAGTGCCCAGGGCACTAACTATGGCTACACCTTC; CDR3aa: CSAQGTNYGYTF
d_gene: TRBD1; j_gene: TRBJ2-1; abundance: few; v_gene: TRBV11-2; CDR3nt: TGTGCCAGCAGCTTAGTTCCGGGACAGGGTTTAGGCGATGAGCAGTTCTTC; CDR3aa: CASSLVPGQGLGDEQFF
d_gene: NA; j_gene: TRBJ1-2; abundance: NA; v_gene: TRBV6-7; CDR3nt: TGTGCCAGCAGTTACTCCCCGGCTTCGGGCTACACCTTC; CDR3aa: CASSYSPASGYTF
d_gene: TRBD1; j_gene: TRBJ1-2; abundance: few; v_gene: TRBV7-2; CDR3nt: TGTGCCAGCAGCTTAGGGGGGGACAGGGTGCGTGGCTACACCTTC; CDR3aa: CASSLGGDRVRGYTF
d_gene: NA; j_gene: TRBJ2-7; abundance: NA; v_gene: TRBV27; CDR3nt: TGTGCCAGCAGTGTCCGGGGGGCCCACGAGCAGTACTTC; CDR3aa: CASSVRGAHEQYF
d_gene: NA; j_gene: TRBJ2-3; abundance: NA; v_gene: TRBV6-2/TRBV6-3; CDR3nt: TGTGCCAGCAGTTACCCCGGGGCTCCAAAGGATACGCAGTATTTT; CDR3aa: CASSYPGAPKDTQYF
d_gene: NA; j_gene: TRBJ2-5; abundance: many; v_gene: TRBV15; CDR3nt: TGTGCCACCAGCAGAGATCGGGGTGGAGAGACCCAGTACTTC; CDR3aa: CATSRDRGGETQYF
d_gene: NA; j_gene: TRBJ2-1; abundance: few; v_gene: TRBV6-2/TRBV6-3; CDR3nt: TGTGCCAGCAGTTACCCGCGGCCTGAGCAGTTCTTC; CDR3aa: CASSYPRPEQFF
d_gene: NA; j_gene: TRBJ2-4; abundance: NA; v_gene: TRBV20-1; CDR3nt: TGCAGTGCAGAGCAGGGGGCCAAAAACATTCAGTACTTC; CDR3aa: CSAEQGAKNIQYF
d_gene: TRBD1; j_gene: TRBJ1-6; abundance: NA; v_gene: TRBV4-3; CDR3nt: TGCGCCAGCAGCCAGTACCGGACAGGGTCAAGCTCCTATAATTCACCCCTCCACTTT; CDR3aa: CASSQYRTGSSSYNSPLHF
d_gene: NA; j_gene: TRBJ2-3; abundance: few; v_gene: TRBV24-1; CDR3nt: TGTGCCACCGCTGGACAGCGAGATACGCAGTATTTT; CDR3aa: CATAGQRDTQYF
d_gene: NA; j_gene: TRBJ2-7; abundance: NA; v_gene: TRBV6-1; CDR3nt: TGTGCCAGCAGTGGGGGGACGGAGAAGTACGAGCAGTACTTC; CDR3aa: CASSGGTEKYEQYF
d_gene: NA; j_gene: TRBJ2-5; abundance: many; v_gene: TRBV12-3/TRBV12-4; CDR3nt: TGTGCCAGCAGCACCGGGGTCAAGGGGGAGACCCAGTACTTC; CDR3aa: CASSTGVKGETQYF
d_gene: TRBD2; j_gene: TRBJ2-5; abundance: NA; v_gene: TRBV5-1; CDR3nt: TGCGCCAGCAGCTTGGCTGTCGGGGGGGCCCGAGAGACCCAGTACTTC; CDR3aa: CASSLAVGGARETQYF
d_gene: NA; j_gene: TRBJ1-6; abundance: few; v_gene: TRBV13; CDR3nt: TGTGCCAGCAGCTCCTCCCTTGGGAATTCACCCCTCCACTTT; CDR3aa: CASSSSLGNSPLHF
d_gene: NA; j_gene: TRBJ2-4; abundance: NA; v_gene: TRBV29-1; CDR3nt: TGCAGCGTTGAAGATTATGGGGGCGGGAGCATTCAGTACTTC; CDR3aa: CSVEDYGGGSIQYF
d_gene: NA; j_gene: TRBJ2-6; abundance: NA; v_gene: TRBV28; CDR3nt: TGTGCCAGCAGTTTACGGTATAGGGCAAGTTCTGGGGCCAACGTCCTGACTTTC; CDR3aa: CASSLRYRASSGANVLTF
d_gene: NA; j_gene: TRBJ2-1; abundance: few; v_gene: TRBV9; CDR3nt: TGTGCCAGCAGCGTAGGAATAGGCGGTGGTGAGCAGTTCTTC; CDR3aa: CASSVGIGGGEQFF
d_gene: NA; j_gene: TRBJ1-2; abundance: NA; v_gene: TRBV12-3/TRBV12-4; CDR3nt: TGTGCCAGCATGTCCAGTAGACAGCGAATACTCTATGGCTACACCTTC; CDR3aa: CASMSSRQRILYGYTF
d_gene: TRBD2; j_gene: TRBJ2-1; abundance: NA; v_gene: TRBV7-2; CDR3nt: TGTACCAGCAGCACAGGACTAGCGGTTACTGAGCAGTTCTTC; CDR3aa: CTSSTGLAVTEQFF
d_gene: NA; j_gene: TRBJ1-4; abundance: NA; v_gene: TRBV7-2; CDR3nt: TGTGCCAGCAGCTTAACGAACGCCAATGAAAAACTGTTTTTT; CDR3aa: CASSLTNANEKLFF
d_gene: TRBD2; j_gene: TRBJ2-4; abundance: NA; v_gene: TRBV20-1; CDR3nt: TGCAGTGCTAGAAAACTAGCGATAATAGCCAAAAACATTCAGTACTTC; CDR3aa: CSARKLAIIAKNIQYF
d_gene: NA; j_gene: TRBJ2-7; abundance: NA; v_gene: TRBV5-1; CDR3nt: TGCGCCAGCAGCTTTGACAGGGAGGTTTACGAGCAGTACTTC; CDR3aa: CASSFDREVYEQYF
d_gene: NA; j_gene: TRBJ2-1; abundance: few; v_gene: TRBV4-3; CDR3nt: TGCGCCAGCAGCCCTCAAATGTACAATGAGCAGTTCTTC; CDR3aa: CASSPQMYNEQFF
d_gene: NA; j_gene: TRBJ2-6; abundance: NA; v_gene: TRBV27; CDR3nt: TGTGCCAGCAGCGCCCTTTCGAGTACCGGGGCCAACGTCCTGACTTTC; CDR3aa: CASSALSSTGANVLTF
d_gene: NA; j_gene: TRBJ1-1; abundance: NA; v_gene: TRBV20-1; CDR3nt: TGCAACAGGGTAGAAACTGAAGCTTTCTTT; CDR3aa: CNRVETEAFF
d_gene: NA; j_gene: TRBJ1-1; abundance: NA; v_gene: TRBV29-1; CDR3nt: TGCAGCACACGCCGGGACACGAACACTGAAGCTTTCTTT; CDR3aa: CSTRRDTNTEAFF
d_gene: TRBD1; j_gene: TRBJ1-6; abundance: NA; v_gene: TRBV20-1; CDR3nt: TGCAGTGCTAGCGGACAGGGAAGATCCTATAATTCACCCCTCCACTTT; CDR3aa: CSASGQGRSYNSPLHF
d_gene: NA; j_gene: TRBJ2-5; abundance: NA; v_gene: TRBV2; CDR3nt: TGTGCCAGCAGTCCGGATTTTGTGGAGACCCAGTACTTC; CDR3aa: CASSPDFVETQYF
d_gene: NA; j_gene: TRBJ2-7; abundance: NA; v_gene: TRBV11-1; CDR3nt: TGTGCCAGCAGCGTACAGGCACGAGGGCCCTACGAGCAGTACTTC; CDR3aa: CASSVQARGPYEQYF
d_gene: NA; j_gene: TRBJ2-3; abundance: many; v_gene: TRBV6-2/TRBV6-3; CDR3nt: TGTGCCAGCTCTGGGCTCACAGATACGCAGTATTTT; CDR3aa: CASSGLTDTQYF
d_gene: NA; j_gene: TRBJ1-2; abundance: NA; v_gene: TRBV6-5; CDR3nt: TGCGCCAGCAGCCTAGGGAATTGGGGCTACACCTTC; CDR3aa: CASSLGNWGYTF